Here is one TCR beta chain with its context. Germline V lookup: CDR1 MNHEY, CDR2 SVGAGI. Trimming removed 5 bases at V and 3 bases at J, with 10 bases between. This CDR3 spans 13 amino acids. One entry per CDR3 protein results from TCRdb running MiXCR on the 5' RACE reads. The table has about 5,400 distinct CDR3 sequences, 40% to 60% seen once. Sequencing was carried out using memory CD4+ T cells sorted from blood. The subset: memory CD4+ T cells, CD4+CD45RO+CD25-. The J gene is TRBJ1-1, the V gene TRBV6-5, with a weak D call TRBD1 (5 bases). This clonotype originated in a female donor with breast cancer. CDR3 amino acids: CASSKSGDTEAFF. The CDR3 DNA reads TGTGCCAGCAGTAAGTCGGGGGACACTGAAGCTTTCTTT.